Each of the 8 T cell receptor beta chains below was sequenced from the same sample in a study of blood T cell repertoires in COVID-19. TCRdb keeps only in-frame clones here, not all; method: immunoSEQ multiplex PCR. The profile covers 70,000 or so clones, with about 88% appearing a single time and about 9% taken by the ten largest. Specimen: peripheral blood. The receptor set was obtained from a human donor in a cohort sampled during active COVID-19.

This sequence joins TRBV4-3 and TRBJ2-7; 8 bases agree with TRBD2. The CDR3 is 15 amino acids. Germline V gene lookup returns CDR1 LGHNA and CDR2 YSLEER. J was trimmed by 3 bases and V by 4 bases; bases with no gene match: 8. Here the CDR3 reads CASSRTLADYYEQYF. DNA of the CDR3: TGCGCCAGCAGCCGGACACTAGCGGATTACTACGAGCAGTACTTC.

This clone has just one count. The rearrangement uses TRBV7-9 and TRBJ1-2, with TRBD1 as a possible D gene (6 bases). V lost 2 bases, J lost 8 bases, and 15 bases lay in between. This CDR3 has 14 residues. Looked up from germline, CDR1 is SEHNR and CDR2 is FQNEAQ (reference sequence). The CDR3 DNA reads as TGTGCCAGCAGCTTAATTCCCGACAGGCCGGGCTACACCTTC. Its translation is CASSLIPDRPGYTF. Together with reference TRBV7-9 and TRBJ1-2, the CDR3 gives the full variable domain: DTGVSQNPRHKITKRGQNVTFRCDPISEHNRLYWYRQTLGQGPEFLTYFQNEAQLEKSRLLSDRFSAERPKGSFSTLEIQRTEQGDSAMYLCASSLIPDRPGYTFGSGTRLTVV.

The gene calls are TRBV19 and TRBJ1-1, with TRBD1 as a possible D gene (6 bases). CDR1 is LNHDA, CDR2 SQIVND, per germline (reference sequence). The length of the CDR3 is 15 residues. V dropped 7 bases and J dropped 1 base, with 16 bases sitting between them. CDR3 sequence (DNA): TGTGCCAGTATCATGGGGGCCGCAGGGAACACTGAAGCTTTCTTT. The encoded protein is CASIMGAAGNTEAFF.

The chain joins TRBV11-2 to TRBJ2-3; 11 bases map to TRBD2. CDR1 and CDR2 (germline): SGHAT, FQNNGV. V was pared by 4 bases and J by 0 bases, with 9 bases of the junction left unmatched. The CDR3 runs 18 residues. For the CDR3, the DNA is TGTGCCAGCAGCTCCCTCGCGACTAGCGGGATGAGCACAGATACGCAGTATTTT. It encodes CASSSLATSGMSTDTQYF.

This chain joins TRBV5-1 and TRBJ2-6; TRBD1 aligns across 9 bases. This CDR3 spans 16 amino acids. J lost 4 bases, V lost 3 bases, and 5 bases had no gene match. Germline V gene sequence: CDR1 SGHRS, CDR2 YFSETQ. The CDR3 nucleotides read TGCGCCAGCAGCTCAGGGACAGGGACCGGGGCCAACGTCCTGACTTTC. Its protein product is CASSSGTGTGANVLTF.

The chain employs TRBV25-1 and TRBJ1-2, with 8 bases aligning to TRBD1. Trimming cost V 8 bases and J 3 bases; bases outside gene matches: 5. Germline V gene data show CDR1 as MGHDK and CDR2 as SYGVNS. CDR3 size: 13 residues. CDR3 nucleotide sequence: TGTGCCAGCGGACAGGGTCCACACTATGGCTACACCTTC. Translated: CASGQGPHYGYTF.

The chain couples TRBV29-1 to TRBJ1-1; D is unclear. This CDR3 region has 13 residues. With 6 bases removed from V and 1 base from J, the gap between germline ends came to 12 bases. Germline CDR1 is SQVTM and CDR2 is ANQGSEA. The CDR3 bases are TGCAGCGTCGAGGGCCAACAGAACACTGAAGCTTTCTTT. Encoded protein: CSVEGQQNTEAFF.

V gene TRBV6-2 or TRBV6-3 combines with J gene TRBJ2-7; 11 nucleotides line up with TRBD1. This CDR3 is built from 16 residues. The V gene end was trimmed by 2 bases and the J gene end by 4 bases; junction bases not matched to a gene: 7. Germline CDR1 and CDR2: MNHEY and SVGEGT. The CDR3 region is CASSYGEDRGQYEQYF. The CDR3 DNA reads TGTGCCAGCAGTTACGGAGAGGACAGGGGGCAGTACGAGCAGTACTTC.